A selection of T cell receptor beta chains follows, all from one sample in a study of immune evolution from preneoplasia to lung adenocarcinoma. Some clones are missing from TCRdb's copy, which holds only in-frame ones; the method was immunoSEQ multiplex PCR. The sample lists 8,000 to 9,500 clones, around 80% seen once, with roughly a tenth in the top ten. The sample consisted of FFPE minimally invasive lung adenocarcinoma tissue. Every receptor here comes from a donor at least 70 years old with lung adenocarcinoma. Each CDR3 is given with its conserved first and last residue. Each record gives: J gene, clone size, D gene, V gene, CDR3 protein. D genes are given only for firm matches. For some rows the clone size is stated as once, few or many, or as a class when expanded; others skip it.

TRBJ1-3,NA,NA,TRBV28,CASSTIRGLIGNTIYF
TRBJ2-1,NA,NA,TRBV6-6,CASSPGTTRFF
TRBJ1-2,NA,NA,TRBV19,CASSLQAANYGYTF
TRBJ1-2,few,TRBD1,TRBV6-1,CASSERDSVYGYTF
TRBJ2-1,NA,NA,TRBV29-1,CSVESLGGSNEQFF
TRBJ2-6,NA,NA,TRBV7-8,CASSLARGSGANVLTF
TRBJ1-3,few,NA,TRBV7-8,CASSLDSAVAGNTIYF
TRBJ2-7,NA,TRBD1,TRBV5-5,CASSSDRVLTYEQYF
TRBJ2-1,NA,NA,TRBV9,CASSVGSGDSEQFF
TRBJ1-2,NA,NA,TRBV27,CASSPRPNSNYGYTF
TRBJ1-1,NA,NA,TRBV4-1,CASSNRKQSSMNTEAFF
TRBJ1-5,NA,NA,TRBV19,CASSDRALSNQPQHF
TRBJ1-1,few,NA,TRBV19,CASNTPLAEGNTEAFF
TRBJ1-3,NA,TRBD1,TRBV6-5,CASSLDRGYGNTIYF
TRBJ1-6,NA,TRBD1,TRBV28,CASSSGTVNNSPLHF
TRBJ2-7,NA,NA,TRBV5-1,CASSLTGTSEQYF
TRBJ1-5,NA,TRBD1,TRBV19,CASKPDRDPHQPQHF
TRBJ1-1,NA,NA,TRBV14,CASSQEAGMNTEAFF
TRBJ2-7,medium-sized,NA,TRBV6-1,CASLPPGIHYEQYF
TRBJ1-1,NA,TRBD1,TRBV10-3,CAISALGTGGGEAFF
TRBJ1-4,NA,NA,TRBV5-1,CASSLGAVRGNEKLFF
TRBJ1-3,medium-sized,NA,TRBV2,CASSEGPWENTIYF
TRBJ1-2,NA,TRBD1,TRBV7-9,CASSRQGANYGYTF
TRBJ2-3,NA,NA,TRBV6-6,CASSYSMGANTQYF
TRBJ2-7,few,TRBD2,TRBV11-1,CASSPNLLAGGIYF
TRBJ2-5,NA,TRBD2,TRBV18,CASSRLAGSQETQYF
TRBJ1-3,NA,NA,TRBV6-1,CASSDGDGGNTIYF
TRBJ1-2,NA,NA,TRBV28,CASRTPNLGHGYTF
TRBJ2-2,NA,TRBD1,TRBV2,CASSEDRGDVGELFF
TRBJ2-4,NA,NA,TRBV11-2,CASSFGGDLDIQYF
TRBJ2-3,NA,NA,TRBV7-8,CASSFKGPTDTQYF
TRBJ2-3,once,TRBD2,TRBV6-1,CASSDLPQGLGLVTDTQYF
TRBJ1-1,NA,NA,TRBV5-1,CASKAGLNTEAFF
TRBJ2-7,NA,NA,TRBV11-2,CASSSLYEQYF
TRBJ2-3,NA,TRBD1,TRBV10-3,CAIRIGQASTDTQYF
TRBJ2-5,NA,NA,TRBV14,CASSQRQETQYF